Presented here are 30 T cell receptor beta chains from one specimen sequenced in a study of blood T cell repertoires in COVID-19. Clones were sequenced by immunoSEQ multiplex PCR, and TCRdb holds only the in-frame ones, with some missing. The sample includes about 280,000 clones, around 90% seen only once; the top ten take approximately 2%. Sequenced material: PBMCs or T cells enriched from blood (not recorded which). These receptors all stem from a woman aged 55-69 years in a cohort exposed to, infected with or recovered from COVID-19 (not recorded which).

Turning to this clone: This same CDR3 is encoded by further DNA sequences in the sample. The chain carries TRBV18 and TRBJ2-7, with 12 bases lining up with TRBD2. With V trimmed by 2 bases and J by 2 bases, 1 base remained unmatched. This CDR3 comprises 15 residues. Germline V gene sequence: CDR1 KGHSH, CDR2 LQKENI. CDR3 nucleotides: TGTGCCAGCTCACCAGGACTAGCGGGAACCTACGAGCAGTACTTC. It translates to CASSPGLAGTYEQYF.

This sequence joins TRBV29-1 and TRBJ1-3, with D uncertain. The V end was cut by 2 bases, the J end by 1 base, with 6 bases between. The CDR3 has 13 amino acids. Germline values: CDR1 SQVTM, CDR2 ANQGSEA. Written as DNA, the CDR3 is TGCAGCGTTGAAAAAATATCTGGAAACACCATATATTTT. It codes for CSVEKISGNTIYF.

V is TRBV5-1 and J is TRBJ2-7; 9 bases align to TRBD2. The germline gives CDR1 SGHRS, CDR2 YFSETQ. J lost 4 bases, V lost 3 bases, and 5 bases had no gene match. There are 14 residues in the CDR3. Here the CDR3 reads CASSSPSGMYEQYF. Written as DNA, the CDR3 is TGCGCCAGCAGCTCCCCTAGCGGGATGTACGAGCAGTACTTC.

V is TRBV5-1 and J is TRBJ2-3; maybe TRBD2 (6 bases). With 1 base removed from V and 0 bases from J, the gap between germline ends came to 15 bases. In germline, CDR1 is SGHRS, CDR2 YFSETQ. This CDR3 has 17 residues. The CDR3 DNA sequence: TGCGCCAGCAGCTTGTTCAACGGGAGAGGGAGCACAGATACGCAGTATTTT. Translation: CASSLFNGRGSTDTQYF.

This CDR3 is CASSGGGETQYF. In DNA, the CDR3 is TGTGCCAGCAGCGGCGGGGGAGAGACCCAGTACTTC. This rearrangement joins TRBV7-9 to TRBJ2-5; 7 bases are a match to TRBD2. The V gene end was trimmed by 5 bases and the J gene end by 4 bases; junction bases not matched to a gene: 1. CDR1 and CDR2 (germline): SEHNR, FQNEAQ (reference sequence). The CDR3 length is 12 residues.

The rearrangement joins TRBV19 to TRBJ1-3; TRBD1 agrees at 12 bases. CDR3 length equals 17 residues. The trim removed 3 bases at V and 1 base at J, leaving 4 bases unmatched. From germline, CDR1 is LNHDA and CDR2 SQIVND (reference sequence). The CDR3 protein is CASSIGTGGWSGNTIYF. The CDR3 DNA sequence: TGTGCCAGTAGTATCGGGACAGGGGGCTGGTCTGGAAACACCATATATTTT.

V and J are TRBV11-2 and TRBJ1-1; no definite D call. Germline V gives CDR1 SGHAT, CDR2 FQNNGV. The V end was cut by 2 bases, the J end by 0 bases, with 7 bases between. The CDR3 is 14 amino acids. The CDR3: CASSLLRVNTEAFF. The CDR3 DNA reads TGTGCCAGCAGCTTACTCCGGGTGAACACTGAAGCTTTCTTT.

The rearrangement uses TRBV24-1 and TRBJ2-1; TRBD1 matches 8 bases. The CDR3 contains 13 residues. V trimming: 3 bases; J trimming: 10 bases; junction bases outside the gene matches: 4. Per germline, CDR1 KGHDR and CDR2 SFDVKD. CDR3 protein: CATSDRQGSEQFF. As DNA, the CDR3 is TGTGCCACCAGTGATCGACAGGGGTCGGAGCAGTTCTTC.

The chain couples TRBV5-1 to TRBJ2-7; TRBD2 might be the D (6 bases). Trimming pared 2 bases from V and 3 bases from J, leaving 12 bases between. This CDR3 spans 14 amino acids. Germline assignment: CDR1 SGHRS and CDR2 YFSETQ. The DNA for the CDR3 is TGCGCCAGCAGCTTCATGCCGGGGGACTACGAGCAGTACTTC. It yields the protein CASSFMPGDYEQYF.

This chain joins TRBV28 and TRBJ1-6, with D perhaps TRBD1 (6 bases). The germline V gene has CDR1 MDHEN and CDR2 SYDVKM. Trimming stripped 4 bases from V and 14 bases from J, with 9 bases between. The CDR3 has 11 amino acids. In DNA form, the CDR3 reads TGTGCCAGCAGTTCCGACAGGTCCCTCCACTTT. Protein product: CASSSDRSLHF. Looking up the rest from reference TRBV28 and TRBJ1-6 gives the full variable domain: DVKVTQSSRYLVKRTGEKVFLECVQDMDHENMFWYRQDPGLGLRLIYFSYDVKMKEKGDIPEGYSVSREKKERFSLILESASTNQTSMYLCASSSDRSLHFGNGTRLTVT.

The gene calls are TRBV6-4 and TRBJ2-5, with D perhaps matching TRBD2 (6 bases). This CDR3 has 19 residues. Germline CDR1 MRHNA, CDR2 SNTAGT. Trimming took 6 bases from V and 6 from J, leaving 32 bases between them. The CDR3 coding sequence is TGTGCCAGCAGCCCCTTGACAACCGGGACTGACCCGCTAAAGAAGACCCAGTACTTC. This gives the protein CASSPLTTGTDPLKKTQYF.

This chain uses TRBV5-1 with TRBJ1-4; 9 bases are a match to TRBD1. The germline V gene encodes CDR1 SGHRS and CDR2 YFSETQ. There are 14 residues in the CDR3. With 4 bases clipped from V and 8 bases from J, the junction kept 6 bases outside the gene matches. The CDR3 loop is CASSHPGQGEKLFF. The CDR3 DNA follows: TGCGCCAGCAGCCACCCGGGACAGGGAGAAAAACTGTTTTTT. Combining the CDR3 with reference TRBV5-1 and TRBJ1-4 gives the whole variable domain KAGVTQTPRYLIKTRGQQVTLSCSPISGHRSVSWYQQTPGQGLQFLFEYFSETQRNKGNFPGRFSGRQFSNSRSEMNVSTLELGDSALYLCASSHPGQGEKLFFGSGTQLSVL.

This rearrangement joins TRBV7-3 to TRBJ2-3; TRBD2 is a possible D gene (6 bases). The V gene's germline CDR1 is SGHTA and CDR2 FQGTGA. The CDR3 sequence is 15 residues long. Trimming pared 1 base from V and 3 bases from J, leaving 11 bases between. CDR3 protein: CASSLNGRKTDTQYF. For the CDR3, the DNA is TGTGCCAGCAGCTTAAATGGGAGGAAGACAGATACGCAGTATTTT.

The gene calls are TRBV5-1 and TRBJ2-1; 7 nucleotides line up with TRBD1. Looked up from germline, CDR1 is SGHRS and CDR2 is YFSETQ. This CDR3 is built from 15 residues. V trimming: 0 bases; J trimming: 4 bases; junction bases outside the gene matches: 4. This CDR3 is CASSLAATGYNEQFF. As DNA, the CDR3 is TGCGCCAGCAGCTTGGCCGCGACAGGGTACAATGAGCAGTTCTTC.

This clone was found once. The chain carries TRBV23-1 and TRBJ2-2; TRBD2 matches 12 bases. TRBV23-1 is recorded as an ORF, its role being uncertain. This CDR3 spans 19 amino acids. V lost 3 bases, J lost 7 bases, and 15 bases stayed unmatched. Here the CDR3 DNA reads TGCGCCAGCAGTCACTCGTCTCTAGCGGGAGGGCTAGGAAGCGGGGAGCTGTTTTTT. It is translated as CASSHSSLAGGLGSGELFF.

The chain carries TRBV2 and TRBJ2-7; maybe TRBD1 (5 bases). Trimming removed 5 bases from V and 0 bases from J, with 14 bases in between. Germline values: CDR1 SNHLY, CDR2 FYNNEI. There are 15 residues in the CDR3. CDR3 DNA: TGTGCCAGCAGTCCCCAGGGTGGTGGCTCCTACGAGCAGTACTTC. It translates to CASSPQGGGSYEQYF.

The rearrangement joins TRBV18 to TRBJ2-6; D call uncertain. This CDR3 spans 14 amino acids. V was trimmed by 3 bases and J by 0 bases, leaving 3 bases between them. CDR1 and CDR2 from the germline V gene are KGHSH and LQKENI. The CDR3 region is CASSPSSGANVLTF. CDR3 coding DNA: TGTGCCAGCTCACCTAGCTCTGGGGCCAACGTCCTGACTTTC. Full variable domain (remainder filled in from reference TRBV18 and TRBJ2-6): NAGVMQNPRHLVRRRGQEARLRCSPMKGHSHVYWYRQLPEEGLKFMVYLQKENIIDESGMPKERFSAEFPKEGPSILRIQQVVRGDSAAYFCASSPSSGANVLTFGAGSRLTVL.

The gene calls are TRBV5-1 and TRBJ2-7, with 9 bases lining up with TRBD1. The CDR3 covers 14 residues. Unmatched junction bases numbered 8, after V lost 4 bases and J lost 6 bases. Per the germline V gene, CDR1 is SGHRS and CDR2 is YFSETQ. The chain's CDR3 is CASSPGQGPLEQYF. CDR3 bases: TGCGCCAGCAGCCCGGGACAGGGACCACTCGAGCAGTACTTC.

The chain is built from TRBV13 and TRBJ1-4, with 12 bases that match TRBD1. Germline V gives CDR1 PRHDT, CDR2 FYEKMQ (reference sequence). The CDR3 has 17 residues. V shed 0 bases, J shed 4 bases, and the junction held 3 bases outside the gene matches. The CDR3 coding sequence is TGTGCCAGCAGCTTAGGGGGACAGGGGGCCGGTAATGAAAAACTGTTTTTT. It translates to CASSLGGQGAGNEKLFF. Complete variable domain (other parts from reference TRBV13 and TRBJ1-4): AAGVIQSPRHLIKEKRETATLKCYPIPRHDTVYWYQQGPGQDPQFLISFYEKMQSDKGSIPDRFSAQQFSDYHSELNMSSLELGDSALYFCASSLGGQGAGNEKLFFGSGTQLSVL.

This clone has only one observation. The rearrangement uses TRBV7-2 and TRBJ1-2; 12 bases line up with TRBD1. Germline V gene sequence: CDR1 SGHTA, CDR2 FQGNSA. Trimming at V came to 5 bases and at J to 6 bases, leaving 7 bases not matched to a gene. CDR3 size: 15 residues. The chain's CDR3 is CASSHRDRGRDGYTF. CDR3 DNA sequence: TGTGCCAGCAGCCACCGGGACAGGGGGCGAGATGGCTACACCTTC.

This chain joins TRBV5-1 and TRBJ2-1; 7 bases fit TRBD2. V shed 4 bases, J shed 6 bases, and the junction held 10 bases outside the gene matches. The germline V gene has CDR1 SGHRS and CDR2 YFSETQ. CDR3 length: 15 amino acids. The CDR3 coding sequence is TGCGCCAGCAGCACTGGACTAGGTTTCCGCAATGAGCAGTTCTTC. This translates into CASSTGLGFRNEQFF. Variable domain in full (rest from reference TRBV5-1 and TRBJ2-1): KAGVTQTPRYLIKTRGQQVTLSCSPISGHRSVSWYQQTPGQGLQFLFEYFSETQRNKGNFPGRFSGRQFSNSRSEMNVSTLELGDSALYLCASSTGLGFRNEQFFGPGTRLTVL.

This chain connects TRBV7-3 to TRBJ2-1, with D hard to call. CDR3 length: 13 residues. The germline V and J ends were trimmed by 2 bases and 5 bases, with 7 bases remaining between them. Germline CDR1 SGHTA, CDR2 FQGTGA. The CDR3 DNA is TGTGCCAGCAGCTTATTTCAGGACAATGAGCAGTTCTTC. It codes for CASSLFQDNEQFF.

The CDR3 nucleotides are TGTGCCAGCAGTGCTAGCGGGAGAGACAATGAGCAGTTCTTC. Its protein is CASSASGRDNEQFF. This chain connects TRBV27 to TRBJ2-1, with 10 positions matching TRBD2. In germline, CDR1 is MNHEY, CDR2 SMNVEV (reference sequence). The CDR3 loop spans 14 amino acids. The ends lost 5 bases at V and 5 bases at J; junction bases unmatched: 3.

The chain joins TRBV24-1 to TRBJ2-5; a possible D gene is TRBD2 (6 bases). From germline, CDR1 is KGHDR and CDR2 SFDVKD. This CDR3 is 15 amino acids long. Trimming cost V 3 bases and J 4 bases, with 14 bases left between them. CDR3 DNA: TGTGCCACCAGTGATCCAACTAGCTTTGGAGAGACCCAGTACTTC. As protein: CATSDPTSFGETQYF.

The chain has TRBV6-4 and TRBJ2-2, with TRBD2 matching 12 bases. V dropped 5 bases and J dropped 0; count of bases not matched to a gene: 1. In germline, CDR1 is MRHNA, CDR2 SNTAGT. The CDR3 has 16 residues. CDR3 bases: TGTGCCAGCAGTAGACTAGCGGGAGCGAACACCGGGGAGCTGTTTTTT. It yields the protein CASSRLAGANTGELFF.

The V gene is TRBV12-5, the J gene TRBJ2-7, with D perhaps TRBD1 (5 bases). Germline V gene lookup returns CDR1 LGHNT and CDR2 FRNRAP. With 6 bases removed from V and 3 bases from J, the gap between germline ends came to 9 bases. CDR3 length equals 12 residues. The CDR3, as DNA: TGTGCTAGTGGCCCCGACAGCTACGAGCAGTACTTC. It codes for CASGPDSYEQYF.

The chain is built from TRBV7-8 and TRBJ1-5; D is ambiguous. The V end lost 0 bases, the J end lost 4 bases, and 10 bases lay between the germline ends. The CDR3 contains 15 residues. CDR1 and CDR2 (germline): SGHVS, FQNEAQ. CDR3 residues: CASSLAKRANQPQHF. Here the CDR3 DNA reads TGTGCCAGCAGCTTAGCGAAGCGGGCGAATCAGCCCCAGCATTTT. The full variable domain, its missing parts supplied by reference TRBV7-8 and TRBJ1-5, is GAGVSQSPRYKVAKRGQDVALRCDPISGHVSLFWYQQALGQGPEFLTYFQNEAQLDKSGLPSDRFFAERPEGSVSTLKIQRTQQEDSAVYLCASSLAKRANQPQHFGDGTRLSIL.

The V and J genes are TRBV2 and TRBJ2-2; 8 bases are shared with TRBD1. V lost 0 bases to trimming and J lost 1 base; unmatched junction nucleotides: 4. The germline CDR1 and CDR2 sequences are SNHLY and FYNNEI. This CDR3 region has 17 residues. Here the CDR3 DNA reads TGTGCCAGCAGTGAAGCGCGCAGGGGGCGGAACACCGGGGAGCTGTTTTTT. Encoded protein: CASSEARRGRNTGELFF.

This clone appeared once. The genes are TRBV27 and TRBJ2-1, with 11 positions matching TRBD2. The CDR3 is made up of 18 amino acids. The trim removed 0 bases at V and 10 bases at J, leaving 14 bases unmatched. Germline V CDR1 and CDR2: MNHEY, SMNVEV (reference sequence). This CDR3 is CASSLSIGLAGGGGEQFF. The CDR3 region has the DNA TGTGCCAGCAGTTTATCGATCGGGCTAGCGGGAGGAGGGGGGGAGCAGTTCTTC.

The V call is TRBV30, the J call TRBJ1-1, with D possibly matching TRBD1 (6 bases). Germline CDR1 and CDR2: GTSNPN and SVGIG (reference sequence). V lost 8 bases and J lost 1, with 8 bases in between. This CDR3 is built from 11 residues. The CDR3 spells CARQANTEAFF. The CDR3 nucleotides are TGTGCCAGACAGGCGAACACTGAAGCTTTCTTT.